Presented here are 10 T cell receptor beta chains from one specimen sequenced in a study of T cells in localized non-small cell lung cancer. Some clones are missing from TCRdb's copy, which holds only in-frame ones; the method was immunoSEQ multiplex PCR. The repertoire holds about 33,000 clones, with 92% as singletons. Sequencing used peripheral blood, obtained before any cancer treatment. These receptor sequences come from a female donor aged 60 or older with stage I lung adenocarcinoma.

This chain connects TRBV10-2 to TRBJ1-4; D unresolved. This CDR3 contains 16 residues. V lost 4 bases, J lost 0 bases, and 12 bases lay in between. Germline V lookup: CDR1 WSHSY, CDR2 SAAADI. CDR3 sequence: CASSVSRVTTNEKLFF. The CDR3 DNA reads TGCGCCAGCAGTGTTTCAAGGGTTACAACTAATGAAAAACTGTTTTTT.

The chain combines TRBV11-2 with TRBJ2-7; D unclear. The CDR3 totals 18 residues. Germline CDR1 reads SGHAT; CDR2 reads FQNNGV. Deletions cut 4 bases from V and 3 bases from J, with 25 bases between. CDR3 sequence (DNA): TGTGCCAGCAGCTCCACCTCCCCGCTACGGCAGCAGTTCTACGAGCAGTACTTC. As protein: CASSSTSPLRQQFYEQYF.

This clone was seen once. CDR3 bases: TGTGCCAGCAACGTCCCGAAAGAGACCCAGTACTTC. Translation gives CASNVPKETQYF. The rearrangement uses TRBV6-4 and TRBJ2-5, with D uncertain. Germline-derived CDR1 and CDR2 are MRHNA and SNTAGT. V was shortened by 7 bases and J by 3 bases, with 9 bases between the two germline ends. The length of the CDR3 is 12 residues.

This rearrangement joins TRBV19 to TRBJ2-7, with 7 bases identical to TRBD1. Germline CDR1 reads LNHDA; CDR2 reads SQIVND (reference sequence). Trimming took 1 base from V and 7 from J; bases not matched to a gene: 1. This CDR3 is 12 amino acids long. In DNA form, the CDR3 reads TGTGCCAGTAGTATAGTGACAGGGGAGCAGTACTTC. It specifies CASSIVTGEQYF. Full variable domain (remainder filled in from reference TRBV19 and TRBJ2-7): DGGITQSPKYLFRKEGQNVTLSCEQNLNHDAMYWYRQDPGQGLRLIYYSQIVNDFQKGDIAEGYSVSREKKESFPLTVTSAQKNPTAFYLCASSIVTGEQYFGPGTRLTVT.

The chain uses TRBV7-8 and TRBJ1-2; no clear D gene. The germline V gene encodes CDR1 SGHVS and CDR2 FQNEAQ. The V end was cut by 0 bases, the J end by 5 bases, with 13 bases between. This CDR3 comprises 15 residues. This chain's CDR3 is CASSLALGGRYGYTF. The CDR3 region has the DNA TGTGCCAGCAGCTTAGCCCTCGGTGGCCGATATGGCTACACCTTC.

V is TRBV30 and J is TRBJ1-4; D might be TRBD1 (5 bases). The CDR3 sequence is 16 residues long. V was cut by 1 base and J by 8 bases, with 20 bases left in between. Per the germline V gene, CDR1 is GTSNPN and CDR2 is SVGIG (reference sequence). This CDR3 reads CAWSARQGNPGEKLFF. CDR3 sequence (DNA): TGTGCCTGGAGTGCTCGGCAGGGCAACCCCGGGGAAAAACTGTTTTTT.

The rearrangement uses TRBV7-2 and TRBJ2-7; 10 nucleotides agree with TRBD2. Trimming took 3 bases from V and 0 from J; bases not matched to a gene: 5. The germline V gene has CDR1 SGHTA and CDR2 FQGNSA. This CDR3 contains 16 residues. CDR3 amino acids: CASSLFSGGNSYEQYF. As DNA, the CDR3 is TGTGCCAGCAGCTTGTTTAGCGGGGGGAACTCCTACGAGCAGTACTTC.

This sequence joins TRBV7-3 and TRBJ2-1; 7 positions agree with TRBD2. After removal of 2 bases from V and 8 bases from J, the junction contained 0 bases not matched to a gene. Per germline, CDR1 SGHTA and CDR2 FQGTGA. The CDR3 is 12 residues long. The CDR3 DNA is TGTGCCAGCAGCTTAGGGGGGGATGAGCAGTTCTTC. Its protein is CASSLGGDEQFF.

J is TRBJ2-7 and V is TRBV1; the DNA was not compared with TRBD1, the D call given in the table. TRBV1 is classified as a pseudogene. The CDR3 has 16 residues. For the CDR3, the DNA is TGCACCAGCAGCCTCCGGGACAGTCGATTTATCTACGAGCAGTACTTC. Its protein product is CTSSLRDSRFIYEQYF.

The gene calls are TRBV7-2 and TRBJ2-1; no definite D call. With 7 bases removed from V and 0 bases from J, the gap between germline ends came to 7 bases. Germline V lookup: CDR1 SGHTA, CDR2 FQGNSA. The CDR3 spans 13 residues. DNA of the CDR3: TGTGCCAGCACCCGCGGCTCCTACAATGAGCAGTTCTTC. Translated: CASTRGSYNEQFF. The entire variable domain, with the rest obtained from reference TRBV7-2 and TRBJ2-1, is as follows: GAGVSQSPSNKVTEKGKDVELRCDPISGHTALYWYRQSLGQGLEFLIYFQGNSAPDKSGLPSDRFSAERTGGSVSTLTIQRTQQEDSAVYLCASTRGSYNEQFFGPGTRLTVL.